This record covers a single TCR beta chain. V dropped 3 bases and J dropped 8; count of bases not matched to a gene: 5. Germline CDR1 and CDR2: SNHLY and FYNNEI. This CDR3 region has 13 residues. Assay: immunoSEQ multiplex PCR; the TCRdb copy retains only in-frame clones and omits some. Found here are 45,000 to 60,000 clones, about 94% of them singletons; the top ten hold around 2.9%. This record belongs to a study of technical replicates of blood from a few donors. The clonotype was recovered from a human donor in good health. Some clones in this sample may be carry-over from other donors' samples. The chain is built from TRBV2 and TRBJ1-2; 8 bases agree with TRBD1. The sample was PBMCs. CDR3 sequence: CASSDRGLGGYTF. DNA of the CDR3: TGTGCCAGCAGTGACAGGGGGCTTGGAGGCTACACCTTC.